These 16 T cell receptor beta chains originate from one sample sequenced in a study of shared clonotypes between healthy human individuals. Data came from immunoSEQ multiplex PCR; TCRdb stores just in-frame clones and leaves some out. The repertoire holds more than 450,000 clones, with about four fifths as singletons. Material for sequencing was PBMCs. The receptors derive from a woman aged 40 to 55 in good health. Some clones in this sample may be carry-over from other donors' samples.

The genes are TRBV5-6 and TRBJ2-1; D might be TRBD2 (6 bases). Germline lookup yields CDR1 SGHDT and CDR2 YYEEEE. The V and J ends lost 3 bases and 9 bases respectively, with 10 bases between them. The CDR3 spans 12 residues. The CDR3 loop reads CASSSGVAEQFF. CDR3 nucleotides: TGTGCCAGCAGCTCGGGGGTAGCTGAGCAGTTCTTC.

This clone was counted once. This chain connects TRBV5-4 to TRBJ2-7, with 10 positions matching TRBD1. V shed 3 bases, J shed 6 bases, and the junction held 6 bases outside the gene matches. Germline V lookup: CDR1 SGHNT, CDR2 YYREEE (reference sequence). This CDR3 has 14 amino acids. The CDR3 coding sequence is TGTGCCAGCAGCTCCCCGGGACAGGGGAGCGAGCAGTACTTC. This codes for CASSSPGQGSEQYF. Full variable domain (missing parts from reference TRBV5-4 and TRBJ2-7): ETGVTQSPTHLIKTRGQQVTLRCSSQSGHNTVSWYQQALGQGPQFIFQYYREEENGRGNFPPRFSGLQFPNYSSELNVNALELDDSALYLCASSSPGQGSEQYFGPGTRLTVT.

This chain connects TRBV5-4 to TRBJ2-1; possibly TRBD2 for D (6 bases). This CDR3 contains 15 residues. Germline V gives CDR1 SGHNT, CDR2 YYREEE (reference sequence). The V and J ends lost 3 bases and 4 bases respectively, with 14 bases between them. CDR3 region: CASSSGREPYNEQFF. CDR3 in DNA: TGTGCCAGCAGCTCGGGTCGGGAGCCTTACAATGAGCAGTTCTTC.

J is TRBJ2-2 and V is TRBV14; no reliable D call. The CDR3 is made up of 12 amino acids. Looked up from germline, CDR1 is SGHDN and CDR2 is FVKESK. V was cut by 0 bases and J by 8 bases, with 4 bases left in between. CDR3 sequence reads: CASSQDRGELFF. DNA of the CDR3: TGTGCCAGCAGCCAAGATCGGGGGGAGCTGTTTTTT. The complete variable domain, with remaining parts taken from reference TRBV14 and TRBJ2-2, reads EAGVTQFPSHSVIEKGQTVTLRCDPISGHDNLYWYRRVMGKEIKFLLHFVKESKQDESGMPNNRFLAERTGGTYSTLKVQPAELEDSGVYFCASSQDRGELFFGEGSRLTVL.

CDR3 in amino acids: CASSESKGCTQYF. CDR3 sequence (DNA): TGCGCCAGCAGTGAGTCGAAGGGGTGTACGCAGTATTTT. This chain joins TRBV10-1 and TRBJ2-3; weak D call: TRBD1 (5 bases). Trimming removed 0 bases from V and 8 bases from J, with 9 bases in between. Germline V CDR1 and CDR2: WNHNN, SYGVQD (reference sequence). There are 13 residues in the CDR3.

This clone has at least ten counts. This chain joins TRBV6-5 and TRBJ2-5; 10 bases are a match to TRBD2. J was trimmed by 4 bases and V by 2 bases; bases with no gene match: 4. Germline CDR1 is MNHEY and CDR2 is SVGAGI. The CDR3 totals 15 residues. The chain's CDR3 is CASSYEAGGPETQYF. The CDR3 DNA reads as TGTGCCAGCAGTTACGAAGCGGGAGGGCCAGAGACCCAGTACTTC.

With regard to this clone: A much larger clone differs from this one at a single base, so this may be a read error. The V gene is TRBV5-8, the J gene TRBJ2-1; D unresolved. CDR1 and CDR2 (germline): SGHTS, YDEGEE. The CDR3 extends over 13 amino acids. Trimming shortened V by 0 bases and J by 4 bases, and 5 bases separated the two germline ends. DNA of the CDR3: TGTGCCAGCAGCTTGGGGCAGTACAATGAGCAGTTCTTC. Translated, it gives CASSLGQYNEQFF.

In this sample, this clone turned up once. The genes are TRBV7-8 and TRBJ2-3; D gene unclear. Trimming removed 6 bases at V and 6 bases at J, with 10 bases between. The CDR3 extends over 12 amino acids. In germline, CDR1 is SGHVS, CDR2 FQNEAQ. The CDR3 region is CASSYLVDTQYF. In DNA, the CDR3 is TGTGCCAGCAGTTATTTAGTTGATACGCAGTATTTT.

V gene TRBV5-1 combines with J gene TRBJ2-3, with D tentatively TRBD1 (5 bases). V lost 0 bases, J lost 2 bases, and 10 bases lay in between. Germline-derived CDR1 and CDR2 are SGHRS and YFSETQ. The CDR3 extends over 15 amino acids. The CDR3: CASSLEAGSTDTQYF. CDR3 sequence (DNA): TGCGCCAGCAGCTTGGAGGCAGGGTCCACAGATACGCAGTATTTT.

This sequence joins TRBV28 and TRBJ2-1, with 11 bases lining up with TRBD2. Unmatched junction bases numbered 13, after V lost 3 bases and J lost 6 bases. This CDR3 has 18 amino acids. The V gene's germline CDR1 is MDHEN and CDR2 SYDVKM. The CDR3 nucleotides are TGTGCCAGCAGTTTTAAACCCCGAGCTAGCGGGAGGATCAATGAGCAGTTCTTC. As protein: CASSFKPRASGRINEQFF. The full variable domain, rest sourced from reference TRBV28 and TRBJ2-1, is DVKVTQSSRYLVKRTGEKVFLECVQDMDHENMFWYRQDPGLGLRLIYFSYDVKMKEKGDIPEGYSVSREKKERFSLILESASTNQTSMYLCASSFKPRASGRINEQFFGPGTRLTVL.

In its sample, this clone was seen a few times. The chain recombines TRBV11-2 with TRBJ2-7, with unresolved D. V dropped 4 bases and J dropped 0 bases, with 10 bases sitting between them. CDR1 is SGHAT and CDR2 is FQNNGV in the germline V gene. This CDR3 is 14 amino acids long. CDR3 sequence (DNA): TGTGCCAGCAGCTCCCGACTTGGCTCCTACGAGCAGTACTTC. Protein sequence: CASSSRLGSYEQYF.

This clone has a handful of counts. The chain has TRBV5-1 and TRBJ2-5, with D perhaps TRBD1 (6 bases). This CDR3 is built from 13 residues. Trimming took off 4 bases at V and 3 bases at J, with 10 bases between the two ends. Germline CDR1 SGHRS, CDR2 YFSETQ. The CDR3: CASSRAGEETQYF. The CDR3 DNA reads as TGCGCCAGCAGCCGGGCAGGGGAAGAGACCCAGTACTTC.

The chain links TRBV28 to TRBJ1-2, with D unclear. The CDR3 is 11 residues long. Germline V lookup: CDR1 MDHEN, CDR2 SYDVKM. Trimming left V 5 bases short and J 7 bases short, with 8 bases between. The chain's CDR3 is CASSQLGGYTF. CDR3 DNA sequence: TGTGCCAGCAGTCAACTTGGTGGCTACACCTTC.

This chain uses TRBV9 with TRBJ2-7; D is ambiguous. CDR1 is SGDLS and CDR2 is YYNGEE in the germline V gene. V lost 0 bases and J lost 0, with 7 bases in between. This CDR3 has 14 amino acids. CDR3 sequence reads: CASSVGSYSYEQYF. In DNA, the CDR3 is TGTGCCAGCAGCGTAGGCTCGTACTCCTACGAGCAGTACTTC.

This chain uses TRBV19 with TRBJ2-2; 8 bases agree with TRBD2. Germline V gene sequence: CDR1 LNHDA, CDR2 SQIVND (reference sequence). V dropped 6 bases and J dropped 3; count of bases not matched to a gene: 6. The CDR3 consists of 15 residues. The CDR3 nucleotides read TGTGCCAGTAGCTCCGGGAGGGGGGACACCGGGGAGCTGTTTTTT. Encoded protein: CASSSGRGDTGELFF.

The genes are TRBV9 and TRBJ2-1; 9 bases fit TRBD2. The V gene's germline CDR1 is SGDLS and CDR2 YYNGEE. The CDR3 has 17 residues. Trimming removed 0 bases from V and 5 bases from J; junction bases left unmatched: 9. The CDR3 loop is CASSVALQASGNNEQFF. Written as DNA, the CDR3 is TGTGCCAGCAGCGTAGCCCTTCAGGCTAGCGGGAACAATGAGCAGTTCTTC.